Following are 25 T cell receptor beta chains from one sample sequenced in a study of human T cells and chemical hapten exposure. TCRdb re-analysed the RACE reads in MiXCR, keeping a single row per CDR3 protein. Of tens of thousands of distinct CDR3 sequences listed, roughly an eighth are singletons. Time point here: patch test 3, about 24 weeks after DPC sensitization. Treatment: therapeutic diphenylcyclopropenone sensitization with weekly scalp DPC. The sample consisted of whole blood, taken in connection with sensitization to the hapten diphenylcyclopropenone (DPC). These receptors were obtained from a young man with alopecia areata. Some clones in this sample may be carry-over from other donors' samples.

By sample share, this clonotype is medium-sized. The chain joins TRBV28 to TRBJ1-1; a weak D match, TRBD1 (5 bases). Germline CDR1 MDHEN, CDR2 SYDVKM. Trimming cost V 5 bases and J 3 bases, with 10 bases left between them. There are 13 residues in the CDR3. This CDR3 reads CASSPQGYTEAFF. The CDR3 nucleotides read TGTGCCAGCAGTCCCCAGGGTTACACTGAAGCTTTCTTT.

The V call is TRBV11-2, the J call TRBJ2-1; D is unclear. Germline lookup yields CDR1 SGHAT and CDR2 FQNNGV. The CDR3 loop spans 15 amino acids. Trimming cost V 1 base and J 0 bases, with 7 bases left between them. The CDR3 DNA is TGTGCCAGCAGCTTAGGACGGAGCTCCTACAATGAGCAGTTCTTC. Amino acids: CASSLGRSSYNEQFF.

The genes are TRBV7-6 and TRBJ2-3; perhaps TRBD2 as D (7 bases). From germline, CDR1 is SGHVS and CDR2 FNYEAQ. This CDR3 is built from 14 residues. Trimming pared 1 base from V and 4 bases from J, leaving 9 bases between. The CDR3 DNA follows: TGTGCCAGCAGCTTAGTCGGGGGGCCAGATACGCAGTATTTT. Translated, it gives CASSLVGGPDTQYF.

This clonotype was seen repeatedly, ten times or more. V is TRBV6-5 and J is TRBJ1-1; TRBD1 matches 7 bases. CDR3 length equals 14 residues. The J segment lost 4 bases and the V segment lost 6 bases, leaving 8 bases of the junction unmatched. Germline assignment: CDR1 MNHEY and CDR2 SVGAGI. The CDR3 region is CASRQTGSITEAFF. The CDR3 nucleotides are TGTGCCAGCAGACAGACAGGGTCGATCACTGAAGCTTTCTTT.

This clonotype occurred a few times. The rearrangement joins TRBV28 to TRBJ2-7; TRBD2 might be the D (5 bases). Trimming stripped 6 bases from V and 0 bases from J, with 9 bases between. Germline assignment: CDR1 MDHEN and CDR2 SYDVKM. The CDR3 runs 13 residues. CDR3 coding DNA: TGTGCCAGCAGCGAGGGCCGCTCCTACGAGCAGTACTTC. Translation: CASSEGRSYEQYF.

This clonotype showed up many times. This rearrangement joins TRBV9 to TRBJ2-3; D is unclear. Germline V gene data show CDR1 as SGDLS and CDR2 as YYNGEE. The CDR3 totals 15 residues. V dropped 0 bases and J dropped 0 bases, with 8 bases sitting between them. CDR3 sequence: CASSVGAVSTDTQYF. The DNA of the CDR3 is TGTGCCAGCAGCGTAGGCGCAGTAAGCACAGATACGCAGTATTTT.

This clonotype was counted ten times or more. The chain combines TRBV12-3 or TRBV12-4 with TRBJ1-3; perhaps TRBD1 as D (6 bases). The V end was cut by 10 bases, the J end by 5 bases, with 21 bases between. This CDR3 has 15 amino acids. The CDR3 loop reads CATLMDSWGRNTIYF. CDR3 sequence (DNA): TGTGCCACCCTTATGGACAGTTGGGGTAGAAACACCATATATTTT.

J is TRBJ1-1 and V is TRBV6-5; no definite D call. Trimming took off 8 bases at V and 0 bases at J, with 16 bases between the two ends. There are 15 residues in the CDR3. CDR1 MNHEY and CDR2 SVGAGI come from the germline V gene. Here the CDR3 DNA reads TGTGCCAGCGCGATTAACGGACTGATGAACACTGAAGCTTTCTTT. This codes for CASAINGLMNTEAFF.

The table lists this clonotype with many counts. This chain links TRBV3-1 with TRBJ1-1; D possibly corresponds to TRBD1 (5 bases). Per germline, CDR1 LGHDT and CDR2 YNNKEL (reference sequence). With 0 bases removed from V and 4 bases from J, the gap between germline ends came to 12 bases. This CDR3 has 15 amino acids. Here the CDR3 reads CASSQEVGESTEAFF. CDR3 nucleotides: TGTGCCAGCAGCCAAGAGGTGGGGGAGAGCACTGAAGCTTTCTTT.

The sample holds many counts of this clonotype. The chain couples TRBV6-4 to TRBJ1-6; 9 nucleotides align to TRBD1. Germline V gene data show CDR1 as MRHNA and CDR2 as SNTAGT. There are 15 residues in the CDR3. Trimming took 2 bases from V and 5 from J; bases not matched to a gene: 1. The CDR3 loop reads CASSDGDRDNSPLHF. Here the CDR3 DNA reads TGTGCCAGCAGTGACGGGGACAGGGATAATTCACCCCTCCACTTT.

This clonotype was observed many times. V gene TRBV19 combines with J gene TRBJ1-6; D not resolved. Trimming took off 4 bases at V and 7 bases at J, with 8 bases between the two ends. Germline lookup yields CDR1 LNHDA and CDR2 SQIVND (reference sequence). The CDR3 sequence is 13 residues long. CDR3 protein: CASSTLQNSPLHF. The DNA of the CDR3 is TGTGCCAGTAGTACCCTCCAGAATTCACCCCTCCACTTT.

Remarks on this clonotype: Here the CDR3 omits its conserved ending phenylalanine or tryptophan, so a read error is the likely source. The DNA is left out, because the CDR3 cannot be placed on it with certainty; the CDR3 is given as TCRdb lists it. The rearrangement joins TRBV3-1 to TRBJ2-7; the D segment call TRBD2 is taken from the table without a DNA check. Per germline, CDR1 LGHDT and CDR2 YNNKEL (reference sequence). Termini included, the CDR3 measures 9 amino acids. The CDR3 sequence: CASSPGLPP.

This clonotype appeared a few times. V usage is TRBV11-2 and J usage is TRBJ1-5, with D uncertain. CDR3 length equals 15 residues. V was shortened by 0 bases and J by 3 bases, with 9 bases between the two germline ends. Germline V gene sequence: CDR1 SGHAT, CDR2 FQNNGV. CDR3 nucleotides: TGTGCCAGCAGCTTAGATATAAATATCAATCAGCCCCAGCATTTT. Its translation is CASSLDININQPQHF.

This clonotype was found many times. This rearrangement joins TRBV7-9 to TRBJ1-1, with D perhaps TRBD1 (6 bases). There are 17 residues in the CDR3. Per germline, CDR1 SEHNR and CDR2 FQNEAQ (reference sequence). Trimming cost V 2 bases and J 4 bases, with 20 bases left between them. The CDR3 spells CASSLQSTGGRVTEAFF. Written as DNA, the CDR3 is TGTGCCAGCAGCTTACAATCGACAGGAGGGAGGGTCACTGAAGCTTTCTTT.

The V and J genes are TRBV6-2 or TRBV6-3 and TRBJ2-3; possible D gene TRBD2, 5 bases. V was cut by 6 bases and J by 3 bases, with 16 bases left in between. The length of the CDR3 is 15 residues. Germline V CDR1 and CDR2: MNHEY, SVGEGT. The CDR3 DNA sequence: TGTGCCAGCAGACTCGTCCGTCGGGGAACAGATACGCAGTATTTT. Protein: CASRLVRRGTDTQYF.

This clonotype was counted at least ten times. The rearrangement uses TRBV12-3 or TRBV12-4 and TRBJ2-5; no reliable D call. The CDR3 is made up of 11 amino acids. V lost 4 bases, J lost 7 bases, and 7 bases lay in between. CDR3 nucleotide sequence: TGTGCCAGCAGTTCCATGGGGACCCAGTACTTC. Protein product: CASSSMGTQYF.

This clonotype was detected a few times. The gene calls are TRBV11-1 and TRBJ1-1, with a tentative D call TRBD1 (6 bases). V lost 4 bases to trimming and J lost 7 bases, with 19 bases between them. The CDR3 has 15 amino acids. Germline CDR1 and CDR2: SGHAT and FQDESV (reference sequence). The CDR3 loop reads CASSSRTARKVEAFF. The CDR3 DNA follows: TGTGCCAGCAGCTCACGGACAGCCCGGAAGGTTGAAGCTTTCTTT.

The V gene is TRBV27, the J gene TRBJ1-1; TRBD1 matches 12 bases. Germline-derived CDR1 and CDR2 are MNHEY and SMNVEV (reference sequence). The V gene end was trimmed by 7 bases and the J gene end by 4 bases; junction bases not matched to a gene: 13. The CDR3 contains 17 residues. The CDR3 reads CASMATGTGGGGTEAFF. CDR3 sequence (DNA): TGTGCCAGCATGGCAACTGGGACAGGGGGCGGCGGCACTGAAGCTTTCTTT.

This clonotype was counted only a few times. The V and J genes are TRBV29-1 and TRBJ2-5; no clear D gene. The V gene lost 0 bases and the J gene lost 6 bases, with 11 bases spanning the gap. Germline CDR1 SQVTM, CDR2 ANQGSEA. The CDR3 extends over 13 amino acids. The CDR3: CSVEDRQVKTQYF. In nucleotides, the CDR3 is TGCAGCGTTGAAGATCGGCAGGTTAAGACCCAGTACTTC.

This clonotype was seen more than once but under ten times. The V gene is TRBV27, the J gene TRBJ2-7; D remains unclear. Germline assignment: CDR1 MNHEY and CDR2 SMNVEV (reference sequence). The germline V and J ends were trimmed by 4 bases and 2 bases, with 21 bases remaining between them. This CDR3 has 17 amino acids. The CDR3, as DNA: TGTGCCAGCAGTTCCATATATGCGACAAGACTTACCTACGAGCAGTACTTC. Protein product: CASSSIYATRLTYEQYF.

This clonotype was counted between two and nine times. The V call is TRBV27, the J call TRBJ2-1; possibly TRBD2 for D (5 bases). The CDR3 has 15 amino acids. Germline V gene lookup returns CDR1 MNHEY and CDR2 SMNVEV (reference sequence). V shed 5 bases and J shed 0 bases, with 11 bases lying between them. CDR3 sequence (DNA): TGTGCCAGCAGTCGTGCTAGCCCCTCCTACAATGAGCAGTTCTTC. Protein product: CASSRASPSYNEQFF.

This clonotype was counted ten times or more. The chain links TRBV24-1 to TRBJ2-7; 8 bases are shared with TRBD1. The CDR3 has 14 amino acids. In germline, CDR1 is KGHDR, CDR2 SFDVKD. V was pared by 7 bases and J by 0 bases, with 4 bases of the junction left unmatched. CDR3 sequence (DNA): TGTGCCACCAGCCGGGACAGGAGCTCCTACGAGCAGTACTTC. Its protein is CATSRDRSSYEQYF.

This clonotype showed up many times. V is TRBV11-3 and J is TRBJ2-3, with D perhaps matching TRBD1 or TRBD2 (8 bases each). CDR3 length: 20 amino acids. Per germline, CDR1 SGHNT and CDR2 YENEEA. Trimming pared 4 bases from V and 8 bases from J, leaving 34 bases between. The CDR3: CASSSSMTGARGPGLGTQYF. The CDR3, as DNA: TGTGCCAGCAGCTCTTCTATGACAGGGGCGAGAGGACCGGGACTAGGTACGCAGTATTTT.

The sample holds a few counts of this clonotype. The junction departs from the called germline gene at one end, perhaps through a read error. The chain uses TRBV7-7 and TRBJ2-5; perhaps TRBD1 as D (6 bases). The germline CDR1 and CDR2 sequences are SSHAT and FNYEAQ (reference sequence). The CDR3 spans 13 residues. CDR3 residues: CASTRTAKETQYF. The CDR3 nucleotides read TGTGCTAGCACCCGGACAGCCAAAGAGACCCAGTACTTC.

J is TRBJ1-4 and V is TRBV7-2; D is perhaps TRBD1 (5 bases). The germline V gene encodes CDR1 SGHTA and CDR2 FQGNSA. Trimming shortened V by 0 bases and J by 8 bases, and 10 bases separated the two germline ends. The CDR3 sequence is 14 residues long. The CDR3 sequence: CASSLAAGREKLFF. The CDR3 DNA sequence: TGTGCCAGCAGCTTAGCGGCAGGGCGCGAAAAACTGTTTTTT.